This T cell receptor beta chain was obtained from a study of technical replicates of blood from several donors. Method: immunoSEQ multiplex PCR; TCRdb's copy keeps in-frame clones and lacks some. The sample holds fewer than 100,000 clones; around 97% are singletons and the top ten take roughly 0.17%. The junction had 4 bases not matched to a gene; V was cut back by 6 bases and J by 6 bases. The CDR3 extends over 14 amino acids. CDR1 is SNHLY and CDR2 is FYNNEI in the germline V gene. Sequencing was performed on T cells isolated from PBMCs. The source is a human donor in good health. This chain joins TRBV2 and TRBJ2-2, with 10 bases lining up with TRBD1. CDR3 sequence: CASRGDRGSGELFF. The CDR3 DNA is TGTGCCAGCAGGGGGGACAGGGGCTCCGGGGAGCTGTTTTTT. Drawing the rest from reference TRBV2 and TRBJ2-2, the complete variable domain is EPEVTQTPSHQVTQMGQEVILRCVPISNHLYFYWYRQILGQKVEFLVSFYNNEISEKSEIFDDQFSVERPDGSNFTLKIRSTKLEDSAMYFCASRGDRGSGELFFGEGSRLTVL.